One sample yielded the 18 T cell receptor beta chains listed below, sequenced in a study of blood T cell repertoires in COVID-19. Here immunoSEQ multiplex PCR was the method, and the copy in TCRdb shows in-frame clones only, minus some. In the table there are roughly 200,000 clones, around three quarters of which are singletons. Sequenced input: peripheral blood. These receptors came from an older woman with acute or convalescent COVID-19.

This chain connects TRBV5-1 to TRBJ2-1, with 9 bases aligning to TRBD2. J gave up 2 bases and V 6 bases, and 6 bases lay outside the gene matches. The CDR3 loop spans 15 amino acids. Germline CDR1 SGHRS, CDR2 YFSETQ. The CDR3: CASNPSGRTYNEQFF. The CDR3 DNA follows: TGCGCCAGCAACCCGAGCGGGAGGACCTACAATGAGCAGTTCTTC.

V gene TRBV18 combines with J gene TRBJ2-1; 12 bases agree with TRBD2. CDR3 size: 15 residues. Germline lookup yields CDR1 KGHSH and CDR2 LQKENI. V lost 6 bases, J lost 9 bases, and 9 bases stayed unmatched. CDR3 amino acids: CASSPGLAGSSEQFF. The CDR3 DNA reads TGTGCCAGCTCTCCGGGACTAGCGGGCAGTAGTGAGCAGTTCTTC.

V gene TRBV2 combines with J gene TRBJ1-5; 7 nucleotides match TRBD1. With V trimmed by 4 bases and J by 4 bases, 4 bases remained unmatched. The CDR3 is 14 residues long. Germline V gene data show CDR1 as SNHLY and CDR2 as FYNNEI. The CDR3 DNA reads as TGTGCCAGCAGTGCATGGGACAGAAATCAGCCCCAGCATTTT. It translates to CASSAWDRNQPQHF.

The sample holds a few counts of this clone. V and J are TRBV5-1 and TRBJ1-1; weak D call: TRBD1 (5 bases). The CDR3 loop spans 14 amino acids. V was cut by 4 bases and J by 6 bases, with 16 bases left in between. Germline loops: CDR1 SGHRS, CDR2 YFSETQ. The CDR3 sequence is CASSVDSQTSEAFF. The CDR3 DNA is TGCGCCAGCAGCGTCGACAGCCAGACTTCTGAAGCTTTCTTT.

This chain connects TRBV18 to TRBJ2-7; TRBD2 aligns across 8 bases. Germline loops: CDR1 KGHSH, CDR2 LQKENI. The CDR3 extends over 13 amino acids. With 9 bases clipped from V and 5 bases from J, the junction kept 9 bases outside the gene matches. Here the CDR3 DNA reads TGTGCCAGTTCCAGCGGGAGCGGCAACGAGCAGTACTTC. Encoded protein: CASSSGSGNEQYF.

The V gene is TRBV30, the J gene TRBJ2-1; no clear D. In germline, CDR1 is GTSNPN, CDR2 SVGIG (reference sequence). This CDR3 comprises 14 residues. The V gene lost 1 base and the J gene lost 2 bases, with 9 bases spanning the gap. The CDR3 loop is CAWSGAIPYNEQFF. As DNA, the CDR3 is TGTGCCTGGAGTGGGGCTATTCCCTACAATGAGCAGTTCTTC.

V and J are TRBV24-1 and TRBJ2-3; D call uncertain. The CDR3 is 14 amino acids. Germline CDR1 reads KGHDR; CDR2 reads SFDVKD. The V end was cut by 5 bases, the J end by 0 bases, with 8 bases between. CDR3 coding DNA: TGTGCCACCAGTGGCGACTCCAGCACAGATACGCAGTATTTT. Translation: CATSGDSSTDTQYF.

This clone was observed a few times. This chain links TRBV6-1 with TRBJ2-7, with D perhaps matching TRBD2 (6 bases). The CDR3 sequence is 14 residues long. V was shortened by 1 base and J by 5 bases, with 12 bases between the two germline ends. Germline CDR1 reads MNHNS; CDR2 reads SASEGT. This chain's CDR3 is CASSEVGTLDEQYF. The DNA of the CDR3 is TGTGCCAGCAGTGAAGTAGGGACTCTAGACGAGCAGTACTTC.

The gene calls are TRBV7-9 and TRBJ1-2; D is perhaps TRBD1 (6 bases). The V and J ends lost 5 bases and 6 bases respectively, with 22 bases between them. The CDR3 sequence is 16 residues long. Germline V gene sequence: CDR1 SEHNR, CDR2 FQNEAQ (reference sequence). The CDR3 sequence is CASSRTPYLYRDGYTF. The DNA for the CDR3 is TGTGCCAGCAGCCGAACACCCTATTTATACAGGGATGGCTACACCTTC.

This chain links TRBV5-6 with TRBJ2-5; a weak D match, TRBD1 (6 bases). CDR1 is SGHDT, CDR2 YYEEEE, per germline. Deletions cut 3 bases from V and 1 base from J, with 10 bases between. This CDR3 region has 14 residues. Here the CDR3 DNA reads TGTGCCAGCAGCTCCACAGGGACCCAAGAGACCCAGTACTTC. This gives the protein CASSSTGTQETQYF.

This clone was observed once. The chain couples TRBV7-8 to TRBJ2-7; D uncertain. Germline assignment: CDR1 SGHVS and CDR2 FQNEAQ. The CDR3 contains 12 residues. V was shortened by 5 bases and J by 2 bases, with 7 bases between the two germline ends. Here the CDR3 DNA reads TGTGCCAGCAGCCGAACAACCTACGAGCAGTACTTC. This translates into CASSRTTYEQYF.

V usage is TRBV6-5 and J usage is TRBJ2-2; D not resolved. CDR1 MNHEY and CDR2 SVGAGI come from the germline V gene. Trimming shortened V by 3 bases and J by 5 bases, and 7 bases separated the two germline ends. This CDR3 has 13 residues. CDR3 DNA sequence: TGTGCCAGCAGTTATCCCCTTACCGGGGAGCTGTTTTTT. Its translation: CASSYPLTGELFF.

The sample holds a few counts of this clone. The chain couples TRBV5-1 to TRBJ1-4; 7 bases agree with TRBD1. Germline V gives CDR1 SGHRS, CDR2 YFSETQ. This CDR3 contains 14 residues. The V segment lost 7 bases and the J segment 4 bases; nucleotides outside the gene matches: 7. This chain's CDR3 is CASGSGQLNEKLFF. In DNA, the CDR3 is TGCGCCAGCGGGTCGGGACAGCTTAATGAAAAACTGTTTTTT.

This clone was counted a few times. The chain combines TRBV30 with TRBJ2-7; TRBD2 agrees at 16 bases. V lost 3 bases and J lost 4; bases outside the gene matches: 9. Germline V gives CDR1 GTSNPN, CDR2 SVGIG (reference sequence). The CDR3 length is 17 residues. CDR3 residues: CAWRGLAGGPLLYEQYF. CDR3 bases: TGTGCCTGGAGGGGACTAGCGGGAGGGCCGCTACTTTACGAGCAGTACTTC.

Comment on this clone: The same CDR3 can be traced to other DNA sequences in this sample. This chain joins TRBV18 and TRBJ1-1; D is possibly TRBD1 (6 bases). CDR1 is KGHSH, CDR2 LQKENI, per germline. V was shortened by 3 bases and J by 0 bases, with 8 bases between the two germline ends. This CDR3 contains 14 residues. The chain's CDR3 is CASSPDRMNTEAFF. CDR3 nucleotide sequence: TGTGCCAGCTCACCGGACAGAATGAACACTGAAGCTTTCTTT.

Here the CDR3 reads CSVGDREDTGELFF. The CDR3 nucleotides are TGCAGCGTTGGCGACAGGGAGGACACCGGGGAGCTGTTTTTT. This chain connects TRBV29-1 to TRBJ2-2; D is perhaps TRBD1 (7 bases). Looked up from germline, CDR1 is SQVTM and CDR2 is ANQGSEA. V dropped 4 bases and J dropped 3 bases, with 12 bases sitting between them. The CDR3 spans 14 residues.

This sequence joins TRBV5-8 and TRBJ1-4; TRBD1 might be the D (6 bases). Germline lookup yields CDR1 SGHTS and CDR2 YDEGEE. V dropped 1 base and J dropped 0 bases, with 22 bases sitting between them. The CDR3 contains 20 residues. CDR3 bases: TGTGCCAGCAGCTTGAATCGCGGAAACAGGGCGACTGCAACTAATGAAAAACTGTTTTTT. Translated, it gives CASSLNRGNRATATNEKLFF.

The chain is built from TRBV6-6 and TRBJ1-6; TRBD1 aligns across 9 bases. V shed 7 bases and J 5 bases; nucleotides not matched to a gene: 6. Germline loops: CDR1 MNHNY, CDR2 SVGAGI (reference sequence). The CDR3 is made up of 15 amino acids. The CDR3 protein is CASTRGDRDNSPLHF. The DNA of the CDR3 is TGTGCCAGCACCCGGGGGGACAGGGATAATTCACCCCTCCACTTT.